These 19 T cell receptor beta chains came from one sample sequenced in a study of vaccination and CD4 T cells after COVID-19. Sequencing of DNA taken from cultured CD4+ T cells relied on the Oncomine TCR Beta short-read assay. MiXCR, applied by TCRdb to the PCR reads, yields one record per CDR3 protein. The sample has roughly 11,000 distinct CDR3 sequences; about two thirds are singletons. Regarding treatment: roughly 10-day PBMC culture with coronavirus spike peptide pools or control peptides (ViraFEST assay). No cognate antigen is known for these TCRs. Sequencing input: CD4+ T cells from blood, cultured in vitro. Source of these receptors: a human donor who had recovered from COVID-19.

The gene calls are TRBV7-2 and TRBJ2-3, with 11 bases matching TRBD2. Per the germline V gene, CDR1 is SGHTA and CDR2 is FQGNSA. The CDR3 extends over 15 amino acids. V lost 1 base and J lost 5; bases outside the gene matches: 2. CDR3 bases: TGTGCCAGCAGCTTAGAACTAGCGGGGGAAGATACGCAGTATTTT. This gives the protein CASSLELAGEDTQYF.

This clonotype has a handful of counts. The chain recombines TRBV10-2 with TRBJ1-5; no clear D. CDR1 and CDR2 from the germline V gene are WSHSY and SAAADI. The CDR3 runs to 17 residues. V shed 0 bases and J shed 2 bases, with 14 bases lying between them. CDR3 sequence reads: CASSESVRGNGNQPQHF. CDR3 nucleotide sequence: TGCGCCAGCAGTGAGTCGGTGCGGGGTAATGGCAATCAGCCCCAGCATTTT.

J is TRBJ2-7 and V is TRBV7-2; 8 nucleotides match TRBD2. The length of the CDR3 is 16 residues. The germline gives CDR1 SGHTA, CDR2 FQGNSA. Germline trimming cut 3 bases from V and 4 bases from J; bases unmatched to any gene: 11. CDR3 loop: CASSFGPGLGRYEQYF. CDR3 DNA: TGTGCCAGCAGCTTTGGACCGGGACTAGGAAGGTACGAGCAGTACTTC.

The chain combines TRBV12-5 with TRBJ2-3; 9 positions agree with TRBD2. This CDR3 has 18 amino acids. The ends lost 7 bases at V and 4 bases at J; junction bases unmatched: 18. Germline V gene lookup returns CDR1 LGHNT and CDR2 FRNRAP. CDR3 DNA sequence: TGTGCTAGTGACACGAAGCGGCGGGAGGGCCCCGTGGCAGATACGCAGTATTTT. Translated: CASDTKRREGPVADTQYF.

The V and J genes are TRBV12-5 and TRBJ2-7; D is undetermined. The V and J ends lost 4 bases and 4 bases respectively, with 11 bases between them. Germline-derived CDR1 and CDR2 are LGHNT and FRNRAP. CDR3 length equals 13 residues. The CDR3, as DNA: TGTGCTAGTGGTTCGGACGGTCTGTACGAGCAGTACTTC. Translation: CASGSDGLYEQYF.

The rearrangement joins TRBV24-1 to TRBJ2-5, with D perhaps TRBD1 (6 bases). CDR1 is KGHDR, CDR2 SFDVKD, per germline. V was trimmed by 4 bases and J by 5 bases, leaving 19 bases between them. The CDR3 loop spans 16 amino acids. The CDR3 sequence is CATSDPGPKRGETQYF. CDR3 bases: TGTGCCACCAGTGACCCTGGACCGAAAAGGGGGGAGACCCAGTACTTC.

The V gene is TRBV24-1, the J gene TRBJ2-1, with 14 positions matching TRBD2. The CDR3 has 16 residues. V lost 3 bases, J lost 10 bases, and 7 bases stayed unmatched. Germline V gives CDR1 KGHDR, CDR2 SFDVKD. The CDR3 DNA reads TGTGCCACCAGTGATCCGGGACTAGCGGGAGAAGGGGAGCAGTTCTTC. Translated: CATSDPGLAGEGEQFF.

The rearrangement uses TRBV20-1 and TRBJ2-3, with 7 bases matching TRBD2. J gave up 5 bases and V 5 bases, and 13 bases lay outside the gene matches. The length of the CDR3 is 15 residues. Germline CDR1 and CDR2: DFQATT and SNEGSKA (reference sequence). The CDR3 coding sequence is TGCAGTGCTCTTCGAGGGGCGGGAGAGATAGATACGCAGTATTTT. This codes for CSALRGAGEIDTQYF.

The V gene is TRBV6-2 or TRBV6-3, the J gene TRBJ1-1; the D is unclear. The V gene's germline CDR1 is MNHEY and CDR2 SVGEGT. Trimming took off 0 bases at V and 8 bases at J, with 7 bases between the two ends. The CDR3 consists of 12 residues. The CDR3 region is CASSYSRYEAFF. CDR3 in DNA: TGTGCCAGCAGTTACTCCAGGTACGAAGCTTTCTTT.

The chain combines TRBV14 with TRBJ2-7; 14 bases agree with TRBD2. Germline loops: CDR1 SGHDN, CDR2 FVKESK. V lost 2 bases and J lost 3; bases outside the gene matches: 12. This CDR3 spans 19 amino acids. The CDR3 loop reads CASSQPTGLAGGLVYEQYF. The CDR3 DNA sequence: TGTGCCAGCAGCCAACCAACTGGACTAGCGGGGGGATTAGTCTACGAGCAGTACTTC.

This clonotype was picked up a small number of times. This rearrangement joins TRBV7-2 to TRBJ1-2, with 8 bases aligning to TRBD1. J lost 7 bases, V lost 7 bases, and 11 bases had no gene match. Germline values: CDR1 SGHTA, CDR2 FQGNSA. This CDR3 has 14 residues. The CDR3: CASTLPGQVFGYTF. CDR3 coding DNA: TGTGCCAGCACCCTCCCGGGACAGGTCTTTGGCTACACCTTC.

The rearrangement links TRBV6-1 to TRBJ1-2; 9 nucleotides match TRBD1. The CDR3 length is 15 residues. Unmatched junction bases numbered 8, after V lost 5 bases and J lost 4 bases. CDR1 is MNHNS, CDR2 SASEGT, per germline. The CDR3 DNA follows: TGTGCCAGCAGTAGCACAGGGGGCAGTCCCTATGGCTACACCTTC. It specifies CASSSTGGSPYGYTF.

The V call is TRBV20-1, the J call TRBJ2-3; tentative D call: TRBD2 (5 bases). The CDR3 spans 15 residues. Germline V CDR1 and CDR2: DFQATT, SNEGSKA (reference sequence). V lost 2 bases, J lost 5 bases, and 17 bases lay in between. The CDR3 sequence: CSARSGRDIKDTQYF. The DNA for the CDR3 is TGCAGTGCTAGAAGTGGGAGAGACATTAAAGATACGCAGTATTTT.

In its sample, this clonotype was seen once. The J gene is TRBJ2-3, the V gene TRBV20-1; 8 bases fit TRBD2. Germline V lookup: CDR1 DFQATT, CDR2 SNEGSKA (reference sequence). Trimming cost V 4 bases and J 1 base; bases outside gene matches: 7. The CDR3 extends over 15 amino acids. CDR3 in amino acids: CSATGAGGRTDTQYF. The CDR3 DNA is TGCAGTGCTACCGGGGCGGGGGGACGCACAGATACGCAGTATTTT.

V and J are TRBV12-3 or TRBV12-4 and TRBJ1-2, with D unresolved. The germline V and J ends were trimmed by 5 bases and 5 bases, with 15 bases remaining between them. The CDR3 has 14 amino acids. The CDR3 spells CASSDAPRAYGYTF. The CDR3 DNA is TGTGCCAGCAGTGACGCACCTCGGGCATATGGCTACACCTTC.

This clonotype was detected only a few times. This chain's CDR3 is CASSLYPGMGQPQHF. The DNA of the CDR3 is TGTGCCAGCAGTTTATATCCGGGTATGGGTCAGCCCCAGCATTTT. The genes are TRBV27 and TRBJ1-5; D gene ambiguous. CDR3 length: 15 amino acids. V lost 1 base and J 6 bases, leaving 13 bases between the germline ends. Germline V lookup: CDR1 MNHEY, CDR2 SMNVEV (reference sequence).

The chain links TRBV6-1 to TRBJ2-3, with a weak D call TRBD1 (6 bases). CDR1 is MNHNS and CDR2 is SASEGT in the germline V gene. The CDR3 is made up of 15 amino acids. Trimming cost V 6 bases and J 0 bases, with 13 bases left between them. The CDR3 sequence is CASRVGGFSTDTQYF. The CDR3 DNA is TGTGCCAGCAGGGTAGGGGGTTTCAGCACAGATACGCAGTATTTT.

The V and J genes are TRBV2 and TRBJ2-3; 7 bases are a match to TRBD2. From germline, CDR1 is SNHLY and CDR2 FYNNEI. CDR3 length equals 15 residues. After removal of 0 bases from V and 2 bases from J, the junction contained 2 bases not matched to a gene. The CDR3 region is CASSEAGGNTDTQYF. CDR3 DNA: TGTGCCAGCAGTGAAGCGGGGGGGAACACAGATACGCAGTATTTT.

V is TRBV7-9 and J is TRBJ1-5, with D perhaps TRBD1 (5 bases). V dropped 0 bases and J dropped 1 base, with 13 bases sitting between them. The CDR3 covers 17 residues. The germline V gene encodes CDR1 SEHNR and CDR2 FQNEAQ (reference sequence). The CDR3, as DNA: TGTGCCAGCAGCTTAGCCAGGGCCCGATTAAGCAATCAGCCCCAGCATTTT. Protein: CASSLARARLSNQPQHF.